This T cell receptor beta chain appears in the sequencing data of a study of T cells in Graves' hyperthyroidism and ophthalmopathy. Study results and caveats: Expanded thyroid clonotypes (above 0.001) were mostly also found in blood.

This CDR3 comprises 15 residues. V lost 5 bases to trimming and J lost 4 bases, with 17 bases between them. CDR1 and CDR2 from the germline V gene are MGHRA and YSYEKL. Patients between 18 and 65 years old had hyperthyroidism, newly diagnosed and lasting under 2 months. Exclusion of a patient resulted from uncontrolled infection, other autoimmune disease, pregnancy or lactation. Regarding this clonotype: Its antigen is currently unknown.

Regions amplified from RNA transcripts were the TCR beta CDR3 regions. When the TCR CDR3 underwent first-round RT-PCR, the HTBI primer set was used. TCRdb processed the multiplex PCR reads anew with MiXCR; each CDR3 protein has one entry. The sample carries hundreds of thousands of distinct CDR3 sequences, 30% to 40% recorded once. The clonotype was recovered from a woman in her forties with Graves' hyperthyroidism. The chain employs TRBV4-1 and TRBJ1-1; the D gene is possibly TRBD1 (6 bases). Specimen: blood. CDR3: CASSDPPRRGTEAFF. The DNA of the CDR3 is TGCGCCAGCAGCGACCCGCCCCGCAGGGGCACTGAAGCTTTCTTT.